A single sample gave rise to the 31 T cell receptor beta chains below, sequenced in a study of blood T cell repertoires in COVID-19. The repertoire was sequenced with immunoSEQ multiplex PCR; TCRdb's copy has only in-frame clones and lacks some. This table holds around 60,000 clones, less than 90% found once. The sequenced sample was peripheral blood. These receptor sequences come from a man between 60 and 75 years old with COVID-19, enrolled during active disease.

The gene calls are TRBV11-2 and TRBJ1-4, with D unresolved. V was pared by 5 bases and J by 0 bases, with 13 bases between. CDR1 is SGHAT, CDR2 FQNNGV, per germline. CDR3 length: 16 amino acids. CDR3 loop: CASSPRGSATNEKLFF. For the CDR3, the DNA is TGTGCCAGCAGCCCCCGCGGGAGTGCAACTAATGAAAAACTGTTTTTT.

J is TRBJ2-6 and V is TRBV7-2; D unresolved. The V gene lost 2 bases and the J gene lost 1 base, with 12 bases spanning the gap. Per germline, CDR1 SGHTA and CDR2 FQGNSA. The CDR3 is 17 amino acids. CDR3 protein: CASSLRSVDSGANVLTF. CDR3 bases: TGTGCCAGCAGCTTAAGGAGTGTGGATTCTGGGGCCAACGTCCTGACTTTC. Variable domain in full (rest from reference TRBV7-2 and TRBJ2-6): GAGVSQSPSNKVTEKGKDVELRCDPISGHTALYWYRQSLGQGLEFLIYFQGNSAPDKSGLPSDRFSAERTGGSVSTLTIQRTQQEDSAVYLCASSLRSVDSGANVLTFGAGSRLTVL.

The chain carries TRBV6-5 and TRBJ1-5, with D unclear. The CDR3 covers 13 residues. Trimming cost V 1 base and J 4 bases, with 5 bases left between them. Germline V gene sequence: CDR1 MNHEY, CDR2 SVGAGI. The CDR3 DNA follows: TGTGCCAGCAGTTACTACAAAAATCAGCCCCAGCATTTT. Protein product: CASSYYKNQPQHF.

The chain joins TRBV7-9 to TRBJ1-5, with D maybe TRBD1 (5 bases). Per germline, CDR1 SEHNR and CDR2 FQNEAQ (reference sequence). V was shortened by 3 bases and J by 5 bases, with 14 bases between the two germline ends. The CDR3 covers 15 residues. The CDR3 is CASSLGGDSYQPQHF. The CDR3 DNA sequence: TGTGCCAGCAGCTTGGGGGGAGACAGCTATCAGCCCCAGCATTTT.

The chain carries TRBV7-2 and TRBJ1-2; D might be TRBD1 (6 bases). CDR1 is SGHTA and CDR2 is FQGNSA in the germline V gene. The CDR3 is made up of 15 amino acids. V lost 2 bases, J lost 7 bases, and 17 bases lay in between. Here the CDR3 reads CASSLITGGTSGYTF. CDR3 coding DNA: TGTGCCAGCAGCTTAATTACGGGGGGCACTAGTGGCTACACCTTC.

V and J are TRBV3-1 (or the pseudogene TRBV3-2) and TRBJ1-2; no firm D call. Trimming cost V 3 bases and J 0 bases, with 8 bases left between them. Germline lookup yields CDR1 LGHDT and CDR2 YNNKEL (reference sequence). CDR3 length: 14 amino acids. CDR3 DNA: TGTGCCAGCAGCCACGGCAGGACTAACTATGGCTACACCTTC. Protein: CASSHGRTNYGYTF.

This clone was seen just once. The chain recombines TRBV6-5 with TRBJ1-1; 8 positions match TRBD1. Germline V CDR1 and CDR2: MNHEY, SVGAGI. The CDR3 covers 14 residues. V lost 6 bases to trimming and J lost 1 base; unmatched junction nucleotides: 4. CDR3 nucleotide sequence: TGTGCCAGCAGGGCCGGGACAGGGAACACTGAAGCTTTCTTT. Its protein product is CASRAGTGNTEAFF.

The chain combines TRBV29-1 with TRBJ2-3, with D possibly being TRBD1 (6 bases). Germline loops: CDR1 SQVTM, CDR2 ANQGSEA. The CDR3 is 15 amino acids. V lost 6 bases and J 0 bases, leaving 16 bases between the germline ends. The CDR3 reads CSVLGHLSSTDTQYF. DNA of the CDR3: TGCAGCGTATTGGGACACCTATCTAGCACAGATACGCAGTATTTT.

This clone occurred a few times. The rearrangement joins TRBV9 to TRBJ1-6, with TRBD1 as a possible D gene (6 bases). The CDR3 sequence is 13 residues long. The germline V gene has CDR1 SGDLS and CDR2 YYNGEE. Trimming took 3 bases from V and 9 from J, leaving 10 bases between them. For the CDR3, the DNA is TGTGCCAGCAGCGCGGACAGTACTTCACCCCTCCACTTT. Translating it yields CASSADSTSPLHF. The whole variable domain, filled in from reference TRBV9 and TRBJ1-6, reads DSGVTQTPKHLITATGQRVTLRCSPRSGDLSVYWYQQSLDQGLQFLIQYYNGEERAKGNILERFSAQQFPDLHSELNLSSLELGDSALYFCASSADSTSPLHFGNGTRLTVT.

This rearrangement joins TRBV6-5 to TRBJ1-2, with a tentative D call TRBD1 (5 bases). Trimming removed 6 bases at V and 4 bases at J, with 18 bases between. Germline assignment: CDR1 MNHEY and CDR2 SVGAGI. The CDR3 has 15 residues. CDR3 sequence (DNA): TGTGCCAGCAGGCCAAACCTCAGGGCGAGCTATGGCTACACCTTC. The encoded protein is CASRPNLRASYGYTF.

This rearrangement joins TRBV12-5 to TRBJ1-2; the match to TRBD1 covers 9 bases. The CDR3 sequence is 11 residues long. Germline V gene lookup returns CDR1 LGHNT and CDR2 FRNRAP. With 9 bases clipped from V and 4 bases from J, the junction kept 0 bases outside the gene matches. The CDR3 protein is CARDRGYGYTF. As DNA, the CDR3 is TGTGCTAGGGACAGGGGCTATGGCTACACCTTC.

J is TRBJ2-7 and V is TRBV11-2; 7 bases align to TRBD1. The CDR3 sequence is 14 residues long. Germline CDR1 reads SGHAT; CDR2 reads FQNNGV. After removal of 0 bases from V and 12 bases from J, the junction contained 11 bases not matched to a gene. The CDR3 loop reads CASSLEGTALRRYF. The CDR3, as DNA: TGTGCCAGCAGCTTAGAAGGGACAGCCCTCCGAAGGTACTTC.

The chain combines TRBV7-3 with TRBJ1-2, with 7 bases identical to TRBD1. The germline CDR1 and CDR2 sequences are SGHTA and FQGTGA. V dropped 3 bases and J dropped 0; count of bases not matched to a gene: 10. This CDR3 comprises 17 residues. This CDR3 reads CASSLTGSHQANYGYTF. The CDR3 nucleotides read TGTGCCAGCAGCTTGACAGGGTCCCATCAAGCTAACTATGGCTACACCTTC.

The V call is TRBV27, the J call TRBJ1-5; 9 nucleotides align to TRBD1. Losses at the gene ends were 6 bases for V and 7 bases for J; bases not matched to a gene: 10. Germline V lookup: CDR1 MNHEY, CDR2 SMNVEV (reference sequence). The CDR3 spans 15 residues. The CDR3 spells CASRPGQGSSQPQHF. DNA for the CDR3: TGTGCCAGCAGACCGGGACAGGGTAGTTCCCAGCCCCAGCATTTT.

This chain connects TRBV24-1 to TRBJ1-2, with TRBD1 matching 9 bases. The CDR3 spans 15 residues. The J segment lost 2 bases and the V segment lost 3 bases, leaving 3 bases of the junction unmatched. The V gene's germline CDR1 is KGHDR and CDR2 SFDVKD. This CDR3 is CATSDTGGGNYGYTF. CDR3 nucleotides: TGTGCCACCAGTGATACAGGGGGCGGAAACTATGGCTACACCTTC.

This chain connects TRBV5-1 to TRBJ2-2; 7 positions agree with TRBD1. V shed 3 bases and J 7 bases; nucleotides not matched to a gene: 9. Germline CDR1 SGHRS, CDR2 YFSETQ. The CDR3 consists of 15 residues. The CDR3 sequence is CASSSATGRGGELFF. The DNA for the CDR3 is TGCGCCAGCAGCTCGGCGACAGGGAGAGGCGGGGAGCTGTTTTTT.

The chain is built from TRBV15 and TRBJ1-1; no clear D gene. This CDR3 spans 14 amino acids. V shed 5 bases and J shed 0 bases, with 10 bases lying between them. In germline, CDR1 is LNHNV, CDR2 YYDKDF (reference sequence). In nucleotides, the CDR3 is TGTGCCACCAGCGGAGGACTTGTGAACACTGAAGCTTTCTTT. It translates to CATSGGLVNTEAFF. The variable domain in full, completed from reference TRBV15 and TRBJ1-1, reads DAMVIQNPRYQVTQFGKPVTLSCSQTLNHNVMYWYQQKSSQAPKLLFHYYDKDFNNEADTPDNFQSRRPNTSFCFLDIRSPGLGDTAMYLCATSGGLVNTEAFFGQGTRLTVV.

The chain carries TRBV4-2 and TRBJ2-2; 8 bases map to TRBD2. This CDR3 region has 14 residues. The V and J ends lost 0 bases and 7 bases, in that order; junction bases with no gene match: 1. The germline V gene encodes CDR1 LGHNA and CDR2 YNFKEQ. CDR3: CASSQERGGGELFF. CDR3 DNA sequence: TGTGCCAGCAGCCAAGAACGGGGGGGCGGGGAGCTGTTTTTT.

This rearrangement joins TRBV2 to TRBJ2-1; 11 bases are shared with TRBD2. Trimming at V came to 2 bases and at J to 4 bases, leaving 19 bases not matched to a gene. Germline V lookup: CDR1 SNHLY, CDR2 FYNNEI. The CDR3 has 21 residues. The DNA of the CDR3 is TGTGCCAGCAGTGAATGGCCGGGGTTGAGTCTAGCGGGAGGTTCTTACAATGAGCAGTTCTTC. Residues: CASSEWPGLSLAGGSYNEQFF.

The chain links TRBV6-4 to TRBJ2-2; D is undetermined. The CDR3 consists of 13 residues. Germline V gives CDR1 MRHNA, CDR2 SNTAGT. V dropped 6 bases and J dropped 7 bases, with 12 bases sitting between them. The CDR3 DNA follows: TGTGCCAGCAGCGAGAGTCGGAGCGGGGAGCTGTTTTTT. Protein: CASSESRSGELFF.

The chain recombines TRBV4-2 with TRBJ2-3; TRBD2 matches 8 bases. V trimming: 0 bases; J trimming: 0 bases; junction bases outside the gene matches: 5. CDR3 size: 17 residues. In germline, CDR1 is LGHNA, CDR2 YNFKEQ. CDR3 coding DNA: TGTGCCAGCAGCCAAGAATCCGGGGGGGCTAGCACAGATACGCAGTATTTT. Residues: CASSQESGGASTDTQYF.

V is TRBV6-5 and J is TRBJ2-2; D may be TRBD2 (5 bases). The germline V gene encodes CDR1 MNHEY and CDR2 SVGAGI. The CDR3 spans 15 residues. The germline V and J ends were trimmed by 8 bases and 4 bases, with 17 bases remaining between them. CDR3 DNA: TGTGCCAGCCGCCCGGACTGGAGCGTCACCGGGGAGCTGTTTTTT. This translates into CASRPDWSVTGELFF.

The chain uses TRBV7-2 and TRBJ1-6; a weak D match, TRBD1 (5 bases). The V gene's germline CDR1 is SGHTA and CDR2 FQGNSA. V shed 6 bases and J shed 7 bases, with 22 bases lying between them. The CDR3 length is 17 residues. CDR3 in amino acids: CASSSTLEGEDNSPLHF. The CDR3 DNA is TGTGCCAGCAGTTCCACCCTGGAAGGGGAGGACAATTCACCCCTCCACTTT.

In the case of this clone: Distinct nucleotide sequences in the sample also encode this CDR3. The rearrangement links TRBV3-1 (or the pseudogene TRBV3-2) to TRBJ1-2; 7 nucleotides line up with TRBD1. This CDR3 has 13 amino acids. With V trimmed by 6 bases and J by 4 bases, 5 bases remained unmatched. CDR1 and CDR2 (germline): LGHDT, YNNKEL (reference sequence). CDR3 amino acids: CASSRTGSYGYTF. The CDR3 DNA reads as TGTGCCAGCAGTCGGACAGGTTCCTATGGCTACACCTTC.

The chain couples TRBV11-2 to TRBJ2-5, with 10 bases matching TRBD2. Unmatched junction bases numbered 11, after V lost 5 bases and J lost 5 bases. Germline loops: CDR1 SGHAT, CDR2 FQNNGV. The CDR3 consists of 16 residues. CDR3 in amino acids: CASSPEELAGVETQYF. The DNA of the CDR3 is TGTGCCAGCAGCCCCGAGGAGCTAGCGGGGGTGGAGACCCAGTACTTC.

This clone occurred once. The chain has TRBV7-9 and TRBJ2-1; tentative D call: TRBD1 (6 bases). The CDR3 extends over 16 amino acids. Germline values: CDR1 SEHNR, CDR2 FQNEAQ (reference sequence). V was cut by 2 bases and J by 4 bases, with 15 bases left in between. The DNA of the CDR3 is TGTGCCAGCAGCTTAAAAATGGGGGCGGTATACAATGAGCAGTTCTTC. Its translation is CASSLKMGAVYNEQFF. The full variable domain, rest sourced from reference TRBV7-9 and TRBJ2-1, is DTGVSQNPRHKITKRGQNVTFRCDPISEHNRLYWYRQTLGQGPEFLTYFQNEAQLEKSRLLSDRFSAERPKGSFSTLEIQRTEQGDSAMYLCASSLKMGAVYNEQFFGPGTRLTVL.

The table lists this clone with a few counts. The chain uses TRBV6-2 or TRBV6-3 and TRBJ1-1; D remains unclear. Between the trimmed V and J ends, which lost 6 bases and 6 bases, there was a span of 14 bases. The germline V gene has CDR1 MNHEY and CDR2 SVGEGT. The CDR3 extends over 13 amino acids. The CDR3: CASSDVGSAEAFF. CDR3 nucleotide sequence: TGTGCCAGCAGCGACGTTGGGAGCGCTGAAGCTTTCTTT.

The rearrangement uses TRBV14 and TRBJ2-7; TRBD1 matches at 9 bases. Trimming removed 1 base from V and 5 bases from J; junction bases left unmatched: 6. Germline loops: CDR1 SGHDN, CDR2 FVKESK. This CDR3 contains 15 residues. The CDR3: CASSQVPGTGNEQYF. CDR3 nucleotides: TGTGCCAGCAGCCAAGTCCCCGGGACAGGGAACGAGCAGTACTTC.

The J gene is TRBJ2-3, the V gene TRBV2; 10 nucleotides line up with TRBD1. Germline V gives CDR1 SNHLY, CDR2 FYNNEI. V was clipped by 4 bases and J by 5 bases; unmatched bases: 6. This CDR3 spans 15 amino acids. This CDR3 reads CASSVDRGLRDTQYF. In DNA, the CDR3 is TGTGCCAGCAGTGTTGACAGGGGGCTAAGAGATACGCAGTATTTT.

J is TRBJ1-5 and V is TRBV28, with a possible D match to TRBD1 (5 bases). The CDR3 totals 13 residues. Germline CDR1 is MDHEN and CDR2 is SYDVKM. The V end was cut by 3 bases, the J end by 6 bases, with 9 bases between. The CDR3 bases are TGTGCCAGCAGTTTCCAGGGAAGTCAGCCCCAGCATTTT. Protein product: CASSFQGSQPQHF.

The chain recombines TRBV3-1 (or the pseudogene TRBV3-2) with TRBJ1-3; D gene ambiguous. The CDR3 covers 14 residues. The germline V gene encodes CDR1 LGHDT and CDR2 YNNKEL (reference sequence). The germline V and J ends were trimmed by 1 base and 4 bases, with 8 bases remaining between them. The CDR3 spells CASSQGSAGNTIYF. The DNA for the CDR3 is TGTGCCAGCAGCCAAGGGAGTGCCGGAAACACCATATATTTT.